The source of this T cell receptor (beta chain) is a study of T cell changes during pregnancy in multiple sclerosis. Trimming shortened V by 5 bases and J by 2 bases, and 9 bases separated the two germline ends. Germline CDR1 is LNHDA and CDR2 is SQIVND (reference sequence). CDR3 size: 13 residues. The assay was immunoSEQ multiplex PCR, and TCRdb's table has in-frame clones only and misses some. This sample carries about 83,000 clones, about 91% of them seen once, and the ten largest clones take 3.5%. This sample comprised PBMCs, obtained in the first trimester of pregnancy. This sequence was found in a female donor in good health, serving as a control in a pregnancy study. Some clones in this sample may be carry-over from other donors' samples. The rearrangement links TRBV19 to TRBJ1-2, with unresolved D. CDR3 region: CASSSTENYGYTF. The CDR3 bases are TGTGCCAGTAGTTCTACAGAGAACTATGGCTACACCTTC. Using reference TRBV19 and TRBJ1-2 for the parts outside the CDR3, the full variable domain is DGGITQSPKYLFRKEGQNVTLSCEQNLNHDAMYWYRQDPGQGLRLIYYSQIVNDFQKGDIAEGYSVSREKKESFPLTVTSAQKNPTAFYLCASSSTENYGYTFGSGTRLTVV.